The entry below gives a single T cell receptor (beta chain) sequence along with its context. Original handling: Reference gene primer amplification in the assay estimated nucleated cell counts. This table comes from immunoSEQ multiplex PCR, and its TCRdb copy is limited to in-frame clones, with some not included. V and J calls and clone size are given by that table; D and trimming were obtained from the DNA. The sample gives over 75,000 clones, about 80% of which show up once; 8.5% to 12% is in the top ten. The entry originates in a study of blood T cell repertoires in COVID-19. Overall study: Italy, Spain and the United States were the sources of the convalescent and acute COVID-19 samples. Sources were T cells, B-cell-depleted T cells, or PBMCs; the material itself was cDNA or gDNA.

CDR1 is SGHKS and CDR2 is YYEKEE in the germline V gene (reference sequence). Trimming left V 0 bases short and J 5 bases short, with 9 bases between. The CDR3 is 15 residues long. J is TRBJ1-6 and V is TRBV5-5; D uncertain. The TCR sequence derives from a man aged 65-85 years with acute or convalescent COVID-19. The sample taken for sequencing was peripheral blood. The CDR3 spells CASSLAGGDNSPLHF. The DNA of the CDR3 is TGTGCCAGCAGCTTGGCCGGCGGGGATAATTCACCCCTCCACTTT.